This T cell receptor beta chain was identified in a study of blood T cell repertoires in COVID-19. Some clones are missing from TCRdb's copy, which holds only in-frame ones; the method was immunoSEQ multiplex PCR. The sample yields 110,000 to 150,000 clones, 84% seen once. V dropped 5 bases and J dropped 4; count of bases not matched to a gene: 5. CDR1 and CDR2 (germline): SGHRS, YFSETQ. CDR3 length: 14 residues. Sequencing input: PBMCs or T cells enriched from blood (not recorded which). The chain couples TRBV5-1 to TRBJ2-1; 8 nucleotides agree with TRBD2. The receptor was derived from a man aged 40-49 years with acute COVID-19. CDR3 amino acids: CASRSSGEYNEQFF. CDR3 DNA sequence: TGCGCCAGCAGGAGTAGCGGGGAATACAATGAGCAGTTCTTC.